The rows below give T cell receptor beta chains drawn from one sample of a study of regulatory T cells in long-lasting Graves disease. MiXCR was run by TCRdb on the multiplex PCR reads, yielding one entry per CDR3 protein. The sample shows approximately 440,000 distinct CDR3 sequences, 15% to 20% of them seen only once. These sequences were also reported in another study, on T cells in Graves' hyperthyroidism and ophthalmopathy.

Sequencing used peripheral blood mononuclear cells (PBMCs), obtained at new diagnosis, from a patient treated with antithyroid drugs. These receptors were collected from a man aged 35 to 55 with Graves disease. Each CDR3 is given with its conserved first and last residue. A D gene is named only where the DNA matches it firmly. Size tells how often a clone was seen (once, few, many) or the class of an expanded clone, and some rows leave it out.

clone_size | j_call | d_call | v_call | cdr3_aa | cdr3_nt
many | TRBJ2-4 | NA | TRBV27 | CASSPNPDRNIQYF | TGTGCCAGCAGTCCGAATCCAGACAGAAACATTCAGTACTTC
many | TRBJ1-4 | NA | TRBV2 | CASSEASTNEKLFF | TGTGCCAGCAGTGAGGCATCAACTAATGAAAAACTGTTTTTT
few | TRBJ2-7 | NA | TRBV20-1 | CSARPPGQTGGEQYF | TGCAGTGCCAGACCCCCGGGACAGACCGGGGGGGAGCAGTACTTC
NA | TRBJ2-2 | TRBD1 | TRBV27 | CASSFHSQRQGAGTGELFF | TGTGCCAGCAGTTTCCACAGCCAACGACAGGGGGCTGGCACCGGGGAGCTGTTTTTT
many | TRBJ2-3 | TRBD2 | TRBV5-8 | CASIPSPGGDTQYF | TGTGCCAGCATCCCCTCCCCGGGGGGGGATACGCAGTATTTT
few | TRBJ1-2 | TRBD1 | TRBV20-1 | CSASGTGGEGYTF | TGCAGTGCCTCCGGGACAGGGGGCGAAGGCTACACCTTC
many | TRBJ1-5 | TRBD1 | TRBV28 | CASSQWAGQGINQPQHF | TGTGCCAGCAGTCAATGGGCGGGACAGGGTATCAATCAGCCCCAGCATTTT
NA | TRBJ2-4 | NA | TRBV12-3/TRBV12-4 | CASSPRGGGIQYF | TGTGCCAGCAGTCCGAGGGGGGGGGGCATTCAGTACTTC
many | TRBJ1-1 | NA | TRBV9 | CASSVGLTNTEAFF | TGTGCCAGCAGCGTGGGACTGACGAACACTGAAGCTTTCTTT
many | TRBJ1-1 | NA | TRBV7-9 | CASSSPNRQDTEAFF | TGTGCCAGCAGCTCGCCTAACAGGCAGGACACTGAAGCTTTCTTT
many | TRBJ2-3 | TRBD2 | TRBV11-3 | CASSLAGQAGVPDTQYF | TGTGCCAGCAGCTTAGCGGGGCAAGCGGGAGTCCCAGATACGCAGTATTTT
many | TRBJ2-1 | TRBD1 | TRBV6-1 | CASNIRTGNEQFF | TGTGCCAGCAATATCCGGACAGGCAATGAGCAGTTCTTC
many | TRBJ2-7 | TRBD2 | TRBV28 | CASSLLGTRKGYEQYF | TGTGCCAGCAGTTTACTCGGGACTAGAAAGGGCTACGAGCAGTACTTC
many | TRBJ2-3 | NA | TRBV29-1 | CSAGSGRDTDTQYF | TGCAGCGCCGGTTCAGGCAGGGACACAGATACGCAGTATTTT
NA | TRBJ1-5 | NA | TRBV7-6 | CAQPRGPYPYSNQPQHF | TGTGCCCAGCCCCGGGGGCCCTATCCATATAGCAATCAGCCCCAGCATTTT
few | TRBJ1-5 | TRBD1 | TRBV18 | CASSLQGSEPQHF | TGTGCCAGCAGCTTACAGGGGAGCGAGCCCCAGCATTTT
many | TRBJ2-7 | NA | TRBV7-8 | CASSVSGSYEQYF | TGTGCCAGCAGCGTCTCCGGGAGCTACGAGCAGTACTTC
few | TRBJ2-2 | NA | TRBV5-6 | CASSQDQTGNTGELFF | TGTGCCAGCAGCCAAGATCAAACAGGGAACACCGGGGAGCTGTTTTTT
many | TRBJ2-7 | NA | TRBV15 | CATSRDRVGEQYF | TGTGCCACCAGCAGAGATCGGGTTGGGGAGCAGTACTTC
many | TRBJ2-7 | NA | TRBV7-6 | CASSPLGSDYEQYF | TGTGCCAGCAGCCCATTAGGGTCTGACTACGAGCAGTACTTC
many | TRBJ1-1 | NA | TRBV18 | CASSPLSGAGNTEAFF | TGTGCCAGCTCACCACTGTCGGGGGCTGGGAACACTGAAGCTTTCTTT
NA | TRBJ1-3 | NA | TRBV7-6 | CASSFGTSRGGNTIYF | TGTGCCAGCAGCTTTGGGACTTCAAGAGGGGGAAACACCATATATTTT
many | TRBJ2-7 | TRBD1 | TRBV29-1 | CSVEGTGTYEQYF | TGCAGCGTTGAAGGGACAGGGACTTACGAGCAGTACTTC
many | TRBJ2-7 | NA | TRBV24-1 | CATSNRSRSHEQYF | TGTGCCACCAGTAACAGGAGCAGGAGCCACGAGCAGTACTTC
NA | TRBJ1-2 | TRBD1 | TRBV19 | CASQYWNPGQGDYGYTF | TGTGCCAGTCAATACTGGAATCCGGGACAGGGGGACTATGGCTACACCTTC
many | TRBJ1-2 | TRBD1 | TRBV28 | CASSLSGQEYWGYTF | TGTGCCAGCAGTTTATCAGGACAGGAGTACTGGGGCTACACCTTC
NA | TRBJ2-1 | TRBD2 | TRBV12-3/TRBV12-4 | CASSLPGGPNEQFF | TGTGCCAGCAGTTTACCGGGAGGGCCTAATGAGCAGTTCTTC
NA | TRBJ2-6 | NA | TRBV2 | CASSDLVLGANVLTF | TGTGCCAGCAGTGACTTGGTTCTCGGGGCCAACGTCCTGACTTTC
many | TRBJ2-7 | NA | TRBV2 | CASSDGWGLVEQYF | TGTGCCAGCAGTGACGGCTGGGGACTGGTCGAGCAGTACTTC
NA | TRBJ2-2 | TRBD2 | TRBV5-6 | CASSLEGRAAGELFF | TGTGCCAGCAGCTTGGAAGGGAGGGCAGCCGGGGAGCTGTTTTTT
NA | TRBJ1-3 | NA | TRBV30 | CAWDSLSGNTIYF | TGTGCCTGGGACAGTCTCTCTGGAAACACCATATATTTT
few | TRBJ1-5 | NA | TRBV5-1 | CASSLRGEGQPQHF | TGCGCCAGCAGCCTGCGCGGGGAGGGGCAGCCCCAGCATTTT
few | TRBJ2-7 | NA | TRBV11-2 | CASSLDSENSYEQYF | TGTGCCAGCAGCTTAGATTCAGAGAACTCCTACGAGCAGTACTTC
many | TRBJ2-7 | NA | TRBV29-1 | CSVETGQPYEQYF | TGCAGCGTTGAAACTGGTCAGCCCTACGAGCAGTACTTC
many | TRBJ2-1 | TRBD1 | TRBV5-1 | CASRQGTGTGFYNEQFF | TGCGCCAGCAGACAGGGGACCGGGACAGGGTTCTACAATGAGCAGTTCTTC
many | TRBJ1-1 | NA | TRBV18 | CASSPPLPTEAFF | TGTGCCAGCTCACCACCTCTCCCCACTGAAGCTTTCTTT
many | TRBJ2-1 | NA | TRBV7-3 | CASSLMGGGMVNEQFF | TGTGCCAGCAGCTTAATGGGCGGCGGGATGGTGAATGAGCAGTTCTTC